Detailed here is one T cell receptor (beta chain). These data belong to a study of glioma-infiltrating T cells after dendritic cell vaccination. Study information: At biweekly intervals, patients got three intradermal dendritic cell vaccine injections.

Up to about 2 ug genomic DNA was used for TCRB CDR3 amplification. Profiled with immunoSEQ multiplex PCR; TCRdb holds only in-frame clones, not every one. This table holds 99,000 or so clones, 85% to 90% found once. The CDR3 covers 15 residues. The ends were cut back, 5 bases at V and 1 base at J, with 14 bases in the middle. Germline-derived CDR1 and CDR2 are SGHTA and FQGTGA. The sample's time point: after dendritic cell vaccination, including at tumor progression/relapse. Fresh-frozen tumor tissue and more than two years of survival data were available for all. The chain combines TRBV7-3 with TRBJ2-5; possible D gene TRBD2, 7 bases. This TCR was sampled from a human donor with glioblastoma. Sample: blood, taken after dendritic cell vaccination. The CDR3 here is CASSVGGRVQETQYF. For the CDR3, the DNA is TGTGCCAGCAGCGTAGGGGGGAGGGTCCAAGAGACCCAGTACTTC.